Described below is a single T cell receptor (beta chain) sequence and its context. Its antigen is unidentified. All of the isolated RNA was reverse transcribed, so expressed TCRB transcripts were sequenced. Assay: immunoSEQ multiplex PCR; the TCRdb copy retains only in-frame clones and omits some. The sample records around 690,000 clones, roughly 12% being singletons. CDR1 SGHTA and CDR2 FQGNSA come from the germline V gene. V lost 2 bases, J lost 6 bases, and 16 bases lay in between. This CDR3 contains 15 residues. The sample is drawn from a study of beta chain features in type 1 diabetes. Study outcomes and limitations: The naive, central memory and Treg TCRB repertoires of patients appeared to be more similar to one another than those of healthy donors. Within each of all four CD4+ subsets, Type 1 diabetes patients had TCRB CDR3s that were moderately but significantly shorter.

Sorted populations all exceeded 95% purity. The sequence was collected from a man aged 25 to 40 with type 1 diabetes. The sequenced sample was naive CD4+ T cells from blood. This rearrangement joins TRBV7-2 to TRBJ1-2; the D gene is possibly TRBD1 (5 bases). The CDR3 DNA follows: TGTGCCAGCAGCTTATACGGCAGGGCGGGGGATGGCTACACCTTC. Its translation: CASSLYGRAGDGYTF. Full variable domain (rest looked up from reference TRBV7-2 and TRBJ1-2): GAGVSQSPSNKVTEKGKDVELRCDPISGHTALYWYRQSLGQGLEFLIYFQGNSAPDKSGLPSDRFSAERTGGSVSTLTIQRTQQEDSAVYLCASSLYGRAGDGYTFGSGTRLTVV.